One and the same sample provided the 32 T cell receptor beta chains below, sequenced in a study of blood T cell repertoires in COVID-19. Repertoires were generated with immunoSEQ multiplex PCR, while TCRdb's copy carries only in-frame clones and drops some. The sample consists of 140,000 to 150,000 clones, roughly 90% of them appearing once. Sequencing was performed on peripheral blood. The receptors originated from a human donor in a cohort sampled during active COVID-19.

The rearrangement links TRBV11-2 to TRBJ2-6; D remains ambiguous. CDR1 is SGHAT, CDR2 FQNNGV, per germline. The CDR3 spans 16 residues. Trimming cost V 2 bases and J 0 bases, with 8 bases left between them. CDR3 protein: CASSLFQASGANVLTF. CDR3 in DNA: TGTGCCAGCAGCTTATTCCAGGCCTCTGGGGCCAACGTCCTGACTTTC. The entire variable domain, with the rest obtained from reference TRBV11-2 and TRBJ2-6, is as follows: EAGVAQSPRYKIIEKRQSVAFWCNPISGHATLYWYQQILGQGPKLLIQFQNNGVVDDSQLPKDRFSAERLKGVDSTLKIQPAKLEDSAVYLCASSLFQASGANVLTFGAGSRLTVL.

This chain connects TRBV5-1 to TRBJ2-3; D possibly corresponds to TRBD1 (5 bases). Trimming removed 0 bases from V and 5 bases from J, with 10 bases in between. Germline lookup yields CDR1 SGHRS and CDR2 YFSETQ. CDR3 length: 14 residues. DNA of the CDR3: TGCGCCAGCAGCTTGGGGGCTAGGGGAGATACGCAGTATTTT. Its protein is CASSLGARGDTQYF.

This clone was seen a handful of times. Additional DNA sequences in this sample encode the identical CDR3. The V call is TRBV6-5, the J call TRBJ1-5, with 7 bases lining up with TRBD1. V shed 5 bases and J 3 bases; nucleotides not matched to a gene: 4. CDR1 and CDR2 from the germline V gene are MNHEY and SVGAGI. The CDR3 loop spans 14 amino acids. The CDR3 sequence: CASSSDRDNQPQHF. CDR3 nucleotides: TGTGCCAGCAGTAGCGACAGGGACAATCAGCCCCAGCATTTT.

CDR3 coding DNA: TGTGCCAGTAGTGCCCGGACAGGGGGCGGCTACACCTTC. Translating it yields CASSARTGGGYTF. The gene calls are TRBV19 and TRBJ1-2; 11 bases fit TRBD1. The J segment lost 8 bases and the V segment lost 5 bases, leaving 4 bases of the junction unmatched. The CDR3 contains 13 residues. The V gene's germline CDR1 is LNHDA and CDR2 SQIVND (reference sequence).

This sequence joins TRBV2 and TRBJ1-4; 7 bases are a match to TRBD1. This CDR3 has 15 residues. V dropped 3 bases and J dropped 3; count of bases not matched to a gene: 4. From germline, CDR1 is SNHLY and CDR2 FYNNEI. The CDR3 region has the DNA TGTGCCAGCAGTGAGAACAGGGGTTCTAATGAAAAACTGTTTTTT. Amino acid sequence: CASSENRGSNEKLFF.

This clone came up once. This chain connects TRBV6-6 to TRBJ1-4; perhaps TRBD1 as D (6 bases). The V and J ends lost 5 bases and 8 bases respectively, with 15 bases between them. The germline gives CDR1 MNHNY, CDR2 SVGAGI (reference sequence). The CDR3 is made up of 14 amino acids. CDR3 in DNA: TGTGCCAGCAGTCTTCAGGGGCGGCGGGAAAAACTGTTTTTT. Translation: CASSLQGRREKLFF.

This rearrangement joins TRBV9 to TRBJ2-3; possibly TRBD2 for D (7 bases). V lost 0 bases and J lost 2, with 16 bases in between. The CDR3 sequence is 17 residues long. The V gene's germline CDR1 is SGDLS and CDR2 YYNGEE. The CDR3 region is CASSVGSGGSATDTQYF. The CDR3 nucleotides read TGTGCCAGCAGCGTAGGATCGGGGGGCTCCGCCACAGATACGCAGTATTTT.

The genes are TRBV7-9 and TRBJ2-1; D is unresolved. The ends were cut back, 1 base at V and 4 bases at J, with 5 bases in the middle. CDR3 length: 13 residues. Germline V CDR1 and CDR2: SEHNR, FQNEAQ (reference sequence). The CDR3 loop is CASSLGSYNEQFF. The CDR3 nucleotides read TGTGCCAGCAGCTTAGGGAGTTACAATGAGCAGTTCTTC.

J is TRBJ2-1 and V is TRBV9; 13 bases match TRBD2. Germline V gives CDR1 SGDLS, CDR2 YYNGEE. The CDR3 runs 15 residues. V was clipped by 3 bases and J by 7 bases; unmatched bases: 4. The chain's CDR3 is CASSAPGLAGNEQFF. The CDR3 DNA reads as TGTGCCAGCAGCGCCCCGGGACTAGCGGGGAATGAGCAGTTCTTC.

The chain is built from TRBV5-1 and TRBJ2-5; 8 bases agree with TRBD2. The CDR3 totals 16 residues. J gave up 5 bases and V 4 bases, and 13 bases lay outside the gene matches. Per germline, CDR1 SGHRS and CDR2 YFSETQ. In DNA form, the CDR3 reads TGCGCCAGCAGCCCAAGGGGCGGGGGGACCACCGAGACCCAGTACTTC. Encoded protein: CASSPRGGGTTETQYF.

The CDR3 loop reads CASSPRAGGHTGELFF. DNA for the CDR3: TGCGCCAGCAGCCCCAGAGCGGGGGGGCACACCGGGGAGCTGTTTTTT. The chain couples TRBV5-1 to TRBJ2-2; the match to TRBD2 covers 10 bases. This CDR3 has 16 residues. Germline V lookup: CDR1 SGHRS, CDR2 YFSETQ. With V trimmed by 4 bases and J by 3 bases, 6 bases remained unmatched.

This clone was observed a few times. As DNA, the CDR3 is TGTGCCAGCAATCCGGGACAGGGGACACCCCTCCACTTT. Amino acid sequence: CASNPGQGTPLHF. The chain couples TRBV2 to TRBJ1-6, with 10 bases lining up with TRBD1. CDR1 and CDR2 from the germline V gene are SNHLY and FYNNEI. CDR3 size: 13 residues. The junction had 5 bases not matched to a gene; V was cut back by 7 bases and J by 11 bases.

This chain connects TRBV7-2 to TRBJ2-1; 8 bases align to TRBD2. The CDR3 runs to 14 residues. Losses at the gene ends were 1 base for V and 7 bases for J; bases not matched to a gene: 3. The germline gives CDR1 SGHTA, CDR2 FQGNSA. CDR3 in amino acids: CASSLVGGGNEQFF. In nucleotides, the CDR3 is TGTGCCAGCAGCTTAGTTGGCGGGGGGAATGAGCAGTTCTTC.

The chain recombines TRBV5-1 with TRBJ1-2; TRBD1 agrees at 9 bases. The ends lost 4 bases at V and 8 bases at J; junction bases unmatched: 6. Germline V CDR1 and CDR2: SGHRS, YFSETQ. There are 13 residues in the CDR3. The CDR3 bases are TGCGCCAGCAGCCCACAGGGGGCGGAAGGCTACACCTTC. It encodes CASSPQGAEGYTF.

The rearrangement links TRBV4-1 to TRBJ1-2, with a possible D match to TRBD1 (6 bases). Between the trimmed V and J ends, which lost 3 bases and 6 bases, there was a span of 17 bases. Germline V lookup: CDR1 MGHRA, CDR2 YSYEKL. CDR3 length: 15 amino acids. CDR3 loop: CASSHPQGGPNGYTF. Here the CDR3 DNA reads TGCGCCAGCAGCCATCCCCAAGGGGGTCCCAATGGCTACACCTTC.

This sequence joins TRBV6-5 and TRBJ2-7; 7 nucleotides line up with TRBD1. Per germline, CDR1 MNHEY and CDR2 SVGAGI. Losses at the gene ends were 2 bases for V and 5 bases for J; bases not matched to a gene: 3. The CDR3 is made up of 13 amino acids. DNA of the CDR3: TGTGCCAGCAGTTACATACAGGGGAACGAGCAGTACTTC. Residues: CASSYIQGNEQYF.

This chain uses TRBV5-5 with TRBJ1-2; possible D gene TRBD1, 6 bases. The V gene lost 5 bases and the J gene lost 8 bases, with 19 bases spanning the gap. Per germline, CDR1 SGHKS and CDR2 YYEKEE (reference sequence). This CDR3 contains 14 residues. CDR3 residues: CASRIEPGQVGYTF. For the CDR3, the DNA is TGTGCCAGCAGGATAGAACCGGGACAAGTGGGCTACACCTTC. Complete variable domain (other parts from reference TRBV5-5 and TRBJ1-2): DAGVTQSPTHLIKTRGQQVTLRCSPISGHKSVSWYQQVLGQGPQFIFQYYEKEERGRGNFPDRFSARQFPNYSSELNVNALLLGDSALYLCASRIEPGQVGYTFGSGTRLTVV.

V gene TRBV5-1 combines with J gene TRBJ2-7, with D unclear. There are 12 residues in the CDR3. V was shortened by 0 bases and J by 7 bases, with 8 bases between the two germline ends. CDR1 SGHRS and CDR2 YFSETQ come from the germline V gene. CDR3 coding DNA: TGCGCCAGCAGCTTGGAGACGAGGGAGCAGTACTTC. Translation: CASSLETREQYF.

This chain uses TRBV6-5 with TRBJ2-1, with D possibly matching TRBD2 (6 bases). The CDR3 has 14 amino acids. Germline CDR1 is MNHEY and CDR2 is SVGAGI. Trimming pared 4 bases from V and 4 bases from J, leaving 11 bases between. DNA for the CDR3: TGTGCCAGCAGTTCGGGACGGGAGTACAATGAGCAGTTCTTC. It specifies CASSSGREYNEQFF.

The sample holds one count of this clone. V gene TRBV3-1 (or the pseudogene TRBV3-2) combines with J gene TRBJ1-2; no reliable D call. Looked up from germline, CDR1 is LGHDT and CDR2 is YNNKEL (reference sequence). The CDR3 is 14 residues long. V lost 0 bases and J 8 bases, leaving 13 bases between the germline ends. CDR3: CASSQDSRTGGYTF. CDR3 nucleotide sequence: TGTGCCAGCAGCCAAGATTCACGAACGGGAGGCTACACCTTC.

V is TRBV7-9 and J is TRBJ2-3; TRBD2 agrees at 7 bases. The V and J ends lost 3 bases and 6 bases, in that order; junction bases with no gene match: 12. Germline CDR1 is SEHNR and CDR2 is FQNEAQ (reference sequence). This CDR3 spans 16 amino acids. This CDR3 is CASSFIPRDGRDTQYF. CDR3 DNA sequence: TGTGCCAGCAGCTTCATACCCCGGGACGGGAGGGATACGCAGTATTTT.

V is TRBV7-9 and J is TRBJ2-1; 10 bases map to TRBD2. The CDR3 sequence is 18 residues long. Germline CDR1 reads SEHNR; CDR2 reads FQNEAQ (reference sequence). V shed 2 bases, J shed 12 bases, and the junction held 19 bases outside the gene matches. In nucleotides, the CDR3 is TGTGCCAGCAGCTTACCTGGCCGGGCTAGCGGGGGTCCCCCCTGGCAGTTCTTC. This sequence encodes CASSLPGRASGGPPWQFF.

The chain employs TRBV19 and TRBJ2-7; D is uncertain. Trimming cost V 4 bases and J 0 bases, with 13 bases left between them. CDR3 size: 15 residues. The V gene's germline CDR1 is LNHDA and CDR2 SQIVND (reference sequence). For the CDR3, the DNA is TGTGCCAGTAGTACAAACAGCATTAGCTCCTACGAGCAGTACTTC. This gives the protein CASSTNSISSYEQYF.

The chain combines TRBV5-4 with TRBJ2-3; 7 bases match TRBD1. The CDR3 sequence is 18 residues long. Germline CDR1 SGHNT, CDR2 YYREEE (reference sequence). With V trimmed by 3 bases and J by 1 base, 14 bases remained unmatched. The CDR3 spells CASSSGQDPGRGTDTQYF. CDR3 nucleotides: TGTGCCAGCAGCTCCGGACAGGATCCGGGAAGGGGCACAGATACGCAGTATTTT.

The V call is TRBV5-1, the J call TRBJ1-4, with D uncertain. Germline-derived CDR1 and CDR2 are SGHRS and YFSETQ. V was cut by 6 bases and J by 7 bases, with 13 bases left in between. This CDR3 has 13 residues. CDR3 DNA sequence: TGCGCCAGCAAGACCCGGCCGGGTGAAAAACTGTTTTTT. It encodes CASKTRPGEKLFF.

V and J are TRBV3-1 (or the pseudogene TRBV3-2) and TRBJ2-5; 7 bases agree with TRBD2. The CDR3 has 16 amino acids. Germline V gene sequence: CDR1 LGHDT, CDR2 YNNKEL (reference sequence). The J segment lost 4 bases and the V segment lost 2 bases, leaving 10 bases of the junction unmatched. The CDR3 bases are TGTGCCAGCAGCCAATATGACGGGGGGACTGGAGAGACCCAGTACTTC. Its translation is CASSQYDGGTGETQYF.

This clone is a singleton in its sample. V usage is TRBV6-2 or TRBV6-3 and J usage is TRBJ2-1; possible D gene TRBD2, 6 bases. Germline CDR1 and CDR2: MNHEY and SVGEGT. The CDR3 loop spans 14 amino acids. The ends were cut back, 5 bases at V and 2 bases at J, with 10 bases in the middle. CDR3 coding DNA: TGTGCCAGCAGTCGGCTAGCGACCTACAATGAGCAGTTCTTC. The encoded protein is CASSRLATYNEQFF.

J is TRBJ2-1 and V is TRBV5-1; 10 nucleotides line up with TRBD2. Unmatched junction bases numbered 7, after V lost 2 bases and J lost 8 bases. CDR1 SGHRS and CDR2 YFSETQ come from the germline V gene. The length of the CDR3 is 15 residues. DNA for the CDR3: TGCGCCAGCAGCTTAAGCGGGGGGGCCCTCGATGAGCAGTTCTTC. Its translation is CASSLSGGALDEQFF.

The chain carries TRBV18 and TRBJ2-1; 7 bases are a match to TRBD2. Trimming at V came to 3 bases and at J to 4 bases, leaving 0 bases not matched to a gene. CDR1 is KGHSH, CDR2 LQKENI, per germline. The CDR3 has 13 amino acids. The CDR3 loop is CASSPGGYNEQFF. The CDR3 nucleotides are TGTGCCAGCTCACCCGGGGGGTACAATGAGCAGTTCTTC.

This clone came up once. The V call is TRBV7-8, the J call TRBJ2-5; 10 nucleotides agree with TRBD1. Germline V gene lookup returns CDR1 SGHVS and CDR2 FQNEAQ. J lost 2 bases, V lost 4 bases, and 16 bases had no gene match. This CDR3 spans 19 amino acids. CDR3: CASSYQPGTGAGAQETQYF. CDR3 DNA: TGTGCCAGCAGCTACCAACCGGGGACAGGGGCCGGGGCTCAAGAGACCCAGTACTTC.

V usage is TRBV7-3 and J usage is TRBJ1-1; D is possibly TRBD1 (5 bases). CDR1 and CDR2 (germline): SGHTA, FQGTGA. The CDR3 extends over 14 amino acids. The V gene lost 0 bases and the J gene lost 7 bases, with 12 bases spanning the gap. CDR3 region: CASSLTARQGEAFF. CDR3 nucleotides: TGTGCCAGCAGCTTAACGGCTCGGCAGGGTGAAGCTTTCTTT.

This chain links TRBV12-2 with TRBJ1-2. TRBV12-2 represents a pseudogene. This CDR3 spans 12 amino acids. Here the CDR3 reads CASRLYNYGYTF. For the CDR3, the DNA is TGTGCAAGTCGCTTATATAACTATGGCTACACCTTC.